This T cell receptor beta chain was sequenced for a study of monozygotic twins with inflammatory bowel disease. Study-level points and caveats: Patient repertoires may have gained variability from differing immunosuppressive treatments.

As concerns this clonotype: What it binds is unknown.

In germline, CDR1 is SEHNR, CDR2 FQNEAQ (reference sequence). CDR3 length: 15 residues. Reprocessing the 5' RACE reads, TCRdb reports a single entry for every CDR3 protein and omits DNA. Found here are fewer than 350,000 distinct CDR3 sequences; the top ten clones hold under 2.5%. This receptor was obtained from a human donor with ulcerative colitis or Crohn's disease, or a healthy co-twin of an affected twin (not recorded which). The sequencing input was blood. The rearrangement uses TRBV7-9 and TRBJ2-1; TCRdb gives TRBD2 as the D gene, but with no DNA this cannot be confirmed. The CDR3 sequence: CASTKSGATYNEQFF.